These 25 T cell receptor beta chains came from one sample sequenced in a study of blood T cells in healthy people across ages. The use of a sample-barcoded 5' primer and a J-beta primer mix characterized a second PCR of 7 to 11 cycles. Using its own MiXCR run on the 5' RACE reads, TCRdb lists one record per CDR3 protein. This table holds around 870,000 distinct CDR3 sequences, 29% found once. The sequenced sample consisted of blood. These receptors were collected from a woman older than 75 in good health.

This clonotype was picked up one time. This clone may be a read error of a much larger clone one base away. The chain employs TRBV20-1 and TRBJ2-3; 9 bases match TRBD1. This CDR3 region has 13 residues. The germline V gene has CDR1 DFQATT and CDR2 SNEGSKA (reference sequence). This CDR3 is CSAGQGFSDAQYF. The CDR3 DNA reads as TGCAGTGCTGGACAGGGGTTCTCAGATGCGCAGTATTTT.

This CDR3 is CAISERGQSYMNTEAFF. The CDR3 nucleotides read TGTGCCATCAGTGAGCGCGGACAGAGTTACATGAACACTGAAGCTTTCTTT. The V call is TRBV10-3, the J call TRBJ1-1, with TRBD1 as a possible D gene (6 bases). V lost 2 bases, J lost 0 bases, and 16 bases lay in between. The CDR3 length is 17 residues. Germline-derived CDR1 and CDR2 are ENHRY and SYGVKD.

This clonotype was detected many times. The chain is built from TRBV27 and TRBJ2-5; possibly TRBD2 for D (7 bases). CDR1 and CDR2 (germline): MNHEY, SMNVEV (reference sequence). This CDR3 is 15 amino acids long. V shed 6 bases and J shed 2 bases, with 16 bases lying between them. CDR3 sequence (DNA): TGTGCCAGCAGGGGGGGGCTAGCGGTACAAGAGACCCAGTACTTC. Translation: CASRGGLAVQETQYF.

This clonotype was counted a few times. The rearrangement uses TRBV10-3 and TRBJ1-2; unclear D gene. Germline V gives CDR1 ENHRY, CDR2 SYGVKD. The CDR3 consists of 11 residues. Deletions cut 3 bases from V and 6 bases from J, with 5 bases between. The CDR3 nucleotides read TGTGCCATCAGTGATTTTGATGGCTACACCTTC. Its protein is CAISDFDGYTF.

A word on this clonotype: A much larger clone is a single base away; this may be a read error. The V gene is TRBV6-6, the J gene TRBJ1-4, with 8 bases aligning to TRBD1. Germline CDR1 MNHNY, CDR2 SVGAGI (reference sequence). This CDR3 region has 15 residues. The CDR3 reads CASSNGQGTNEKRFF. As DNA, the CDR3 is TGTGCCAGCAGCAACGGACAGGGCACTAATGAAAAACGGTTTTTT.

This clonotype was seen a few times. The chain has TRBV25-1 and TRBJ2-3, with TRBD1 matching 7 bases. Germline V CDR1 and CDR2: MGHDK, SYGVNS. With V trimmed by 3 bases and J by 5 bases, 11 bases remained unmatched. The CDR3 consists of 16 residues. Written as DNA, the CDR3 is TGTGCCAGCAGTGATCTTGGAGACAGGGTGGTAGATACGCAGTATTTT. As protein: CASSDLGDRVVDTQYF.

Worth noting for this clonotype: This could be a read error, since a much larger clone is one nucleotide away. The CDR3 sequence: CSARWGTQFF. CDR3 coding DNA: TGCAGTGCTAGATGGGGGACCCAGTTCTTC. The chain links TRBV20-1 to TRBJ2-1; D tentatively reads TRBD1 or TRBD2 (5 bases each). The CDR3 extends over 10 amino acids. The germline CDR1 and CDR2 sequences are DFQATT and SNEGSKA (reference sequence). V lost 2 bases to trimming and J lost 13 bases, with 9 bases between them.

Remarks on this clonotype: A much larger clone lies one base from this, so it may be a read error. The CDR3: CASSLRGGGAPGEQFF. DNA for the CDR3: TGTGCCAGCAGTTTAAGGGGCGGGGGGGCCCCCGGTGAGCAGTTCTTC. V is TRBV12-3 or TRBV12-4 and J is TRBJ2-1, with TRBD2 matching 9 bases. After removal of 2 bases from V and 9 bases from J, the junction contained 11 bases not matched to a gene. The CDR3 is 16 residues long.

Many counts were recorded for this clonotype. This rearrangement joins TRBV7-9 to TRBJ2-7; no clear D gene. The V end lost 4 bases, the J end lost 0 bases, and 16 bases lay between the germline ends. The CDR3 runs to 16 residues. From germline, CDR1 is SEHNR and CDR2 FQNEAQ (reference sequence). The CDR3 spells CASSWKSVGASYEQYF. The CDR3 bases are TGTGCCAGCAGCTGGAAAAGTGTAGGCGCCTCCTACGAGCAGTACTTC.

This clonotype came up many times. The gene calls are TRBV28 and TRBJ1-6; 7 bases align to TRBD1. This CDR3 is built from 13 residues. Germline CDR1 is MDHEN and CDR2 is SYDVKM. V was pared by 6 bases and J by 9 bases, with 5 bases of the junction left unmatched. The chain's CDR3 is CASSPDRVSPLHF. CDR3 coding DNA: TGTGCCAGCAGCCCTGACAGGGTTTCACCCCTCCACTTT.

In its sample, this clonotype was seen many times. The DNA of the CDR3 is TGTGCCAGCAGGAGGCCTAGCACAGATACGCAGTATTTT. Protein: CASRRPSTDTQYF. V usage is TRBV12-3 or TRBV12-4 and J usage is TRBJ2-3; D remains unclear. The CDR3 totals 13 residues. Trimming took 6 bases from V and 0 from J, leaving 7 bases between them.

V is TRBV24-1 and J is TRBJ2-7; 8 bases align to TRBD2. Germline V CDR1 and CDR2: KGHDR, SFDVKD. Trimming cost V 4 bases and J 7 bases; bases outside gene matches: 11. The CDR3 is 15 residues long. Here the CDR3 DNA reads TGTGCCACCAGTGAAAGCGGGGGCCGAGGGAATGAGCAGTACTTC. Amino acid sequence: CATSESGGRGNEQYF.

This clonotype was seen only a few times. This sequence joins TRBV20-1 and TRBJ1-6; TRBD1 is a possible D gene (6 bases). Deletions cut 0 bases from V and 8 bases from J, with 11 bases between. This CDR3 is built from 14 residues. The germline CDR1 and CDR2 sequences are DFQATT and SNEGSKA (reference sequence). In DNA, the CDR3 is TGCAGTGCTAGAGAGGGGGGCGTTGATTCACCCCTCCACTTT. Protein: CSAREGGVDSPLHF.

For this clonotype: This may come from a read error, since a much larger clone is one base off. The rearrangement links TRBV12-3 or TRBV12-4 to TRBJ1-5, with D possibly TRBD1 on 5 matching bases. The CDR3 runs to 15 residues. This CDR3 is CASSRDGTYNRPQHF. CDR3 coding DNA: TGTGCCAGCAGCCGTGACGGGACGTACAATCGGCCCCAGCATTTT.

About this clonotype itself: With a much larger clone just one base away, this may be a read error. This rearrangement joins TRBV11-2 to TRBJ2-4; D might be TRBD1 or TRBD2, each matching 6 bases. Per germline, CDR1 SGHAT and CDR2 FQNNGV. The CDR3 runs 17 residues. CDR3 in amino acids: CASSLDRPGGRGNIRYF. The CDR3 DNA sequence: TGTGCCAGCAGCTTAGACCGCCCTGGGGGGCGAGGAAACATTCGGTACTTC.

This clonotype was recorded a few times. V gene TRBV29-1 combines with J gene TRBJ1-1, with D possibly being TRBD1 (5 bases). Trimming removed 1 base at V and 1 base at J, with 13 bases between. The CDR3 has 15 amino acids. Germline lookup yields CDR1 SQVTM and CDR2 ANQGSEA. The CDR3 sequence is CSVEVWGKGNTEAFF. In DNA form, the CDR3 reads TGCAGCGTTGAAGTCTGGGGGAAAGGGAACACTGAAGCTTTCTTT. The variable domain in full, with the rest retrieved from reference TRBV29-1 and TRBJ1-1, is SAVISQKPSRDICQRGTSLTIQCQVDSQVTMMFWYRQQPGQSLTLIATANQGSEATYESGFVIDKFPISRPNLTFSTLTVSNMSPEDSSIYLCSVEVWGKGNTEAFFGQGTRLTVV.

In its sample, this clonotype was seen a few times. The chain is built from TRBV19 and TRBJ2-6, with 10 bases lining up with TRBD1. J lost 2 bases, V lost 5 bases, and 6 bases had no gene match. CDR3 size: 17 residues. From germline, CDR1 is LNHDA and CDR2 SQIVND (reference sequence). The CDR3 loop reads CASSRRGQGTGANVLTF. CDR3 in DNA: TGTGCCAGTAGTCGGCGGGGACAGGGGACTGGGGCCAACGTCCTGACTTTC.

This clonotype was counted many times. V is TRBV20-1 and J is TRBJ1-4; D perhaps matches TRBD1 (5 bases). CDR1 is DFQATT, CDR2 SNEGSKA, per germline (reference sequence). V was shortened by 3 bases and J by 1 base, with 18 bases between the two germline ends. The CDR3 sequence is 17 residues long. CDR3 nucleotides: TGCAGTGCTAGGGGACGGCACCGTGGGGTAACTAATGAAAAACTGTTTTTT. Its translation is CSARGRHRGVTNEKLFF.

Only a few counts were recorded for this clonotype. V is TRBV6-5 and J is TRBJ1-5, with 11 positions matching TRBD1. Germline CDR1 reads MNHEY; CDR2 reads SVGAGI. This CDR3 contains 15 residues. The ends lost 6 bases at V and 2 bases at J; junction bases unmatched: 3. CDR3 in DNA: TGTGCCAGCAGACGGACAGGGGGCGGCAATCAGCCCCAGCATTTT. This gives the protein CASRRTGGGNQPQHF.

V and J are TRBV7-2 and TRBJ2-7, with a possible D match to TRBD2 (5 bases). The closer fit of TRBJ2-5 to the DNA end suggests the J call may be wrong. The CDR3 loop spans 11 amino acids. CDR1 SGHTA and CDR2 FQGNSA come from the germline V gene. In nucleotides, the CDR3 is TGTGCCAGCAGCAACGGAGGGACCCAGTACTTC. Translation gives CASSNGGTQYF.

On this clonotype: The germline gene is not matched at one end of the junction; a read error may be the cause. The chain carries TRBV5-1 and TRBJ2-3; D uncertain. Germline loops: CDR1 SGHRS, CDR2 YFSETQ. The CDR3 extends over 13 amino acids. DNA of the CDR3: TGCGCCAGCAACTTGGCTAGGGTGGATACGCAGTATTTT. Translating it yields CASNLARVDTQYF.

CDR3 nucleotides: TGTGCCAGCAGCAAAGACAGGTTTAACACTGAAGCTTTCTTT. Translating it yields CASSKDRFNTEAFF. V usage is TRBV12-3 or TRBV12-4 and J usage is TRBJ1-1; a possible D gene is TRBD1 (6 bases). This CDR3 is 14 amino acids long. V was clipped by 6 bases and J by 2 bases, with 13 bases between them.

CDR3 sequence: CASSQSIEDNEQYF. The CDR3 nucleotides are TGCGCCAGCAGTCAATCGATAGAGGACAACGAGCAGTACTTC. V and J are TRBV23-1 and TRBJ2-7, with a possible D match to TRBD1 (5 bases). TRBV23-1 is recorded as an ORF, its role being uncertain. Trimming pared 0 bases from V and 5 bases from J, leaving 11 bases between. The CDR3 runs 14 residues.

As to this clonotype: Just one base apart from a much larger clone, this may be a read error. The CDR3 reads CASSLVTAGRDTQYF. DNA for the CDR3: TGCGCCAGCAGCTTGGTGACCGCGGGCAGGGATACGCAGTATTTT. This chain links TRBV5-1 with TRBJ2-3; D might be TRBD2 (5 bases). The CDR3 is made up of 15 amino acids. The V end was cut by 0 bases, the J end by 6 bases, with 14 bases between. Germline values: CDR1 SGHRS, CDR2 YFSETQ.

With regard to this clonotype: Being one base from a much bigger clone, this may be a read error. This rearrangement joins TRBV3-1 to TRBJ2-7; the D is unclear. Germline V gene lookup returns CDR1 LGHDT and CDR2 YNNKEL (reference sequence). The CDR3 loop spans 15 amino acids. CDR3 protein: CASSQFKRLKYGQYF. The CDR3 DNA follows: TGTGCCAGCAGCCAATTCAAAAGACTTAAGTACGGGCAGTACTTC.